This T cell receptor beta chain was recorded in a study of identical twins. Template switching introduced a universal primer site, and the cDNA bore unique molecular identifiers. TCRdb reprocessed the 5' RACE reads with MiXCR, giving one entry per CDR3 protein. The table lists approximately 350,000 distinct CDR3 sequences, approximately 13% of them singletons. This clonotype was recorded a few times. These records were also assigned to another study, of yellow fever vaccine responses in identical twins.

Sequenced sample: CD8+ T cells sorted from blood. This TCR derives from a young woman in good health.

The chain's CDR3 is CASSSQAGYTTSTDTQYF. The CDR3 DNA reads as TGTGCCAGCAGCTCTCAAGCGGGATATACGACTAGCACAGATACGCAGTATTTT. This chain joins TRBV13 and TRBJ2-3, with 7 bases fitting TRBD2. J gave up 0 bases and V 4 bases, and 13 bases lay outside the gene matches. Germline CDR1 and CDR2: PRHDT and FYEKMQ (reference sequence). This CDR3 has 18 amino acids.